This T cell receptor beta chain was identified during a study of T cell responses to AZD1222 COVID-19 vaccine listed by TCRdb under 2021. With respect to the entire study: AZD1222 recipients given second doses at about 4 weeks or at about 12 weeks were pooled, since spike-specific TCR depth and breadth were not found to differ between the two schedules. A total of 230 to 250 trial participants underwent TCR sequencing, of whom under 220 had received two doses of AZD1222 and roughly 26 had received two doses of the MenACWY control vaccine. Trial participants were enrolled into age subgroups of 18-55, 56-69 and 70-plus years, which contained 148, 28 and 57 TCR-sequenced participants, respectively. Summary of the overall study and its limitations: After two AZD1222 doses, both the breadth and the depth of spike-specific TCRs were significantly higher than at day 0 and than in MenACWY recipients. The whole spike protein was spanned by vaccine-associated CD4 TCRs, and dominant responses were seen in regions 160-218 and 743-854. Only a handful of AZD1222 recipients were SARS-CoV-2 seropositive at baseline, limiting conclusions about previously exposed vaccinees. The 56-69-year group was small, and its depth increase did not reach significance, likely because of low power. Reportedly, close to half of the unique spike-specific TCRs recognized epitopes lying outside the regions that are mutated in the B.1.351 and B.1.1.7 variants. No day 14 peak-response samples were available, so repertoires were characterized only after the peak T cell response. Participants were mostly white British, with more females than males. The authors suggested clonal diversity may have been underestimated.

About this clone itself: It has no known antigen specificity. The record has no base qualities; no much larger clone is one base away.

The sample's time point label, in plain terms: baseline before first vaccination. Vaccinee samples were obtained from the UK trials COV001 and COV002, which included a single-blind randomized controlled phase 2/3 trial of AZD1222 (ChAdOx1 nCoV-19) in healthy adults. For TCRbeta chain sequencing, PBMC samples from trial participants were taken at day 0 and at day 28 after the second dose. The CDR3 regions of human TCRbeta chains were analyzed by immunosequencing. Under the source paper's analysis protocol: Repertoire TCRs were checked for matches against a reference library of SARS-CoV-2-specific TCRs that had been generated using the MIRA antigen-specificity platform. Breadth meant the fraction of unique TCRs that were SARS-CoV-2-associated, whereas depth meant the fraction of total T cells that were SARS-CoV-2-associated. Using the MIRA data, each spike-specific TCR was assigned both to the spike region to which the TCR was reactive and to a CD4 or CD8 class. Log10-transformed breadth and depth values were compared by one-way ANOVA with Sidak's multiple comparisons tests. TCRdb took this table from immuneACCESS and kept in-frame rearrangements with V and J called. Such tables lack part of the clones; where checked against another copy, unresolved V genes explain under half of the gap, and the rest is unexplained. V and J calls and clone size are as listed in that table; D and trimming were resolved from the DNA. In all, the sample holds roughly 180,000 clones, and 87% of those were seen once. The leading ten clones occupy about 2.8% of the sample.

This TCR came from an adult in good health. The material was peripheral blood, obtained on day 0 of AZD1222 vaccination.

The nucleotide sequence reads as follows: TGTGCCAGCAGTTTACCGGGACAGGGGGCTCTACCCCTCCACTTT. Protein translation: CASSLPGQGALPLHF. The chain joins TRBV28 to TRBJ1-6; 12 of the junction bases match TRBD1. V lost 2 bases and J lost 12 bases, and the count of bases not matched to a germline gene is 5. The CDR3 runs 15 amino acids, cysteine and phenylalanine included. The entry retains the CDR3 DNA only, 45 bases that are in frame from base 1. The germline V gene gives CDR1 as MDHEN and CDR2 as SYDVKM. When the CDR3 is completed using the reference TRBV28 and TRBJ1-6 genes on either side, the full variable domain is DVKVTQSSRYLVKRTGEKVFLECVQDMDHENMFWYRQDPGLGLRLIYFSYDVKMKEKGDIPEGYSVSREKKERFSLILESASTNQTSMYLCASSLPGQGALPLHFGNGTRLTVT.